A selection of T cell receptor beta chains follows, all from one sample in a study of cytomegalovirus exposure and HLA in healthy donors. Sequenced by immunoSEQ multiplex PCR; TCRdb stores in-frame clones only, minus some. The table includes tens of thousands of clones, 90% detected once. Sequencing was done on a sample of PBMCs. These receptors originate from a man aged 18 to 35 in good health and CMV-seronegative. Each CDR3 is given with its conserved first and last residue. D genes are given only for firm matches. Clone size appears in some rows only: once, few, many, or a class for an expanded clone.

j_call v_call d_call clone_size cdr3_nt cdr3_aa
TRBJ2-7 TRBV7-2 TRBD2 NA TGTGCCAGCAGCTTACTAGCGGGACACTACGAGCAGTACTTC CASSLLAGHYEQYF
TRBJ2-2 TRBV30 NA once TGTGCCTTTCCGGGACAAACTTTAGGGGAGCTGTTTTTT CAFPGQTLGELFF
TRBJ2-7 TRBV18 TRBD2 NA TGTGCCAGCTCACCGGTGGTGGTTGCGGGAGAAGGAGGTTACGAGCAGTACTTC CASSPVVVAGEGGYEQYF
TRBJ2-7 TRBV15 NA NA TGTGCCACCAGCAGAGATCAGGGGGGACCCTACGAGCAGTACTTC CATSRDQGGPYEQYF
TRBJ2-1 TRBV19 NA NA TGTGCCAGTTTTGAAGACGGGGAGCAGTTCTTC CASFEDGEQFF
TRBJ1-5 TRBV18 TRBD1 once TGTGCCAGCTCCTTCCAGGGGGCTAGCAATCAGCCCCAGCATTTT CASSFQGASNQPQHF
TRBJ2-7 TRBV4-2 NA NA TGTGCCAGCAGCCCTGGCAGCTCCTACGAGCAGTACTTC CASSPGSSYEQYF
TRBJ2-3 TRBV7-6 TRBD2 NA TGTGCCAGCAGCTCCCAACTAGCGGCGGCAGATACGCAGTATTTT CASSSQLAAADTQYF
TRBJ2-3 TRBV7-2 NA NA TGTGCCAGCAGAAGGGACAACACAGATACGCAGTATTTT CASRRDNTDTQYF
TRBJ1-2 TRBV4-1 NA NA TGCGCCAGCAGCCAAGAATCATCGGGGACAACAACTTATGGCTACACCTTC CASSQESSGTTTYGYTF
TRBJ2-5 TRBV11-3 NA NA TGTGCCAGCAGCTTTGTCACGGGGACTCAAGAGACCCAGTACTTC CASSFVTGTQETQYF
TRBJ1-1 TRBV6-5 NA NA TGTGCCAGCACCCCGCTGGGGGCAGGCGCCACTGAAGCTTTCTTT CASTPLGAGATEAFF
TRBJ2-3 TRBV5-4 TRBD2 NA TGTGCCAGCAGACCCGCGGGGGGGCGCTTTTTAGATACGCAGTATTTT CASRPAGGRFLDTQYF
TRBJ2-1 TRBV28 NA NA TGTGCCAGCAGTTCCTCGGTGTCGGTGTCCTACAATGAGCAGTTCTTC CASSSSVSVSYNEQFF
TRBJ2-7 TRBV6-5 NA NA TGTGCCAGCAGCCTGACCGGGACAAACGAGCAGTACTTC CASSLTGTNEQYF
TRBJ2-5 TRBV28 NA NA TGTGCCAGCAGTTTACACCTAATATCTCGGGAGACCCAGTACTTC CASSLHLISRETQYF
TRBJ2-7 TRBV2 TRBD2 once TGTGCCGGACTGACAGTGGCGGGAGTCGGGTACGAGCAGTACTTC CAGLTVAGVGYEQYF
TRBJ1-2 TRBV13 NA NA TGTGCCAGCAGCTTAGGGACAAGCTATGGCTACACCTTC CASSLGTSYGYTF
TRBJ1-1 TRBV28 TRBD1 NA TGTGCCAGCAGGACCTCGGGACAGGGGGCCTCTGAAGCTTTCTTT CASRTSGQGASEAFF
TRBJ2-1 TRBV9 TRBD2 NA TGTGCCAGCAGCGCACTAGCGTTCTCCTACAATGAGCAGTTCTTC CASSALAFSYNEQFF
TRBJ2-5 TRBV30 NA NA TGTGTCTGGAGTGTTGTGGAGAGTTCCGAGACCCAGTACTTC CVWSVVESSETQYF
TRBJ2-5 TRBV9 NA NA TGTGCCAGCACCCCCGGGAACGTGGCCCAAGAGACCCAGTACTTC CASTPGNVAQETQYF
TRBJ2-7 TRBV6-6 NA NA TGTGCCAGCAACCTAGGGGGTTCATTGGCCTACGAGCAGTACTTC CASNLGGSLAYEQYF
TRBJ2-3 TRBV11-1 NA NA TGTGCCAGCAGCTTAACACTAGCCGGTACGCAGTATTTT CASSLTLAGTQYF
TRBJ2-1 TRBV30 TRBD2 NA TGTGCCTGGGGCCGGGGGGGCAATGAGCAGTTCTTC CAWGRGGNEQFF
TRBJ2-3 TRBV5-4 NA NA TGTGCCAGCAGCTTGGGTTCTGCGGGAACCACAGATACGCAGTATTTT CASSLGSAGTTDTQYF
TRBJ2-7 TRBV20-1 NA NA TGCAGTGCTCAGCGCTACGAGCAGTACTTC CSAQRYEQYF
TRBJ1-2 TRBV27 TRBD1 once TGTGCCAGCAGTTCGGACAGGGGACTGAGGTATGGCTACACCTTC CASSSDRGLRYGYTF
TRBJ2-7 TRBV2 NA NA TGTGCCAGCAGGCGTCAGGGTAGGGGCTCTACCTACGAGCAGTACTTC CASRRQGRGSTYEQYF
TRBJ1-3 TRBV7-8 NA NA TGTGCCAGCACCCTGAACAGGGATCCCGGAAACACCATATATTTT CASTLNRDPGNTIYF
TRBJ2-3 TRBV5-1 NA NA TGCGCCAGCAGCTTGGCCCATGGACTAACCACAGATACGCAGTATTTT CASSLAHGLTTDTQYF
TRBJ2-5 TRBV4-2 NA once TGTGCCAGCAGCCAAGCTGACAGGCCTCAAGAGACCCAGTACTTC CASSQADRPQETQYF
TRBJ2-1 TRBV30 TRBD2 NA TGTGCCTGGAGTACCGGAGCTAGCGGGAGTTTCAATGAGCAGTTCTTC CAWSTGASGSFNEQFF
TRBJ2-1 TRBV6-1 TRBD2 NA TGTGCCAGCAGCACAGAGACTAGCGGCTACCGGGTCTTC CASSTETSGYRVF
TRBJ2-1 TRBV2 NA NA TGTGCCAGCAGTGTGACAGTTGAGCAGTTCTTC CASSVTVEQFF
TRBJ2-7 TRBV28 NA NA TGTGCCAGCAGTGGGGGAGGATTTAAGAGCTCCTACGAGCAGTACTTC CASSGGGFKSSYEQYF